A single sample is the source of the 14 T cell receptor beta chains below, sequenced in a study of post-analysis software for immune sequencing data. Study results and limitations: Relative to controls, patients had several TRBV segments at higher frequency, with TRBV5-6, TRBV5-1 and TRBV20-1 among these.

These TCRs' antigens remain unknown. The TCR beta cDNA libraries carried unique molecular identifiers. TCRdb analysed the PCR reads with MiXCR anew, one entry per CDR3 protein. The table has hundreds of thousands of distinct CDR3 sequences, over 45% seen once. Material for sequencing was blood. These receptors all come from a girl aged 2 to 9 with multiple sclerosis.

CDR3 coding DNA: TGTGCCAGCAGCTCCACGAGAGGGGGGAATGGCTACACCTTC. Protein: CASSSTRGGNGYTF. The chain employs TRBV7-9 and TRBJ1-2; possibly TRBD1 for D (6 bases). Germline values: CDR1 SEHNR, CDR2 FQNEAQ (reference sequence). The CDR3 loop spans 14 amino acids. The V gene lost 4 bases and the J gene lost 6 bases, with 15 bases spanning the gap.

The chain recombines TRBV6-6 with TRBJ2-1; perhaps D is TRBD1 or TRBD2 (6 bases each). Germline assignment: CDR1 MNHNY and CDR2 SVGAGI (reference sequence). V was pared by 6 bases and J by 6 bases, with 18 bases between. The CDR3 extends over 15 amino acids. The CDR3 DNA follows: TGTGCCAGCAGCACGGGGGACATCCTAGGCAATGAGCAGTTCTTC. Translating it yields CASSTGDILGNEQFF.

J is TRBJ1-1 and V is TRBV2; D gene unclear. The CDR3 is made up of 15 amino acids. Germline values: CDR1 SNHLY, CDR2 FYNNEI. Between the trimmed V and J ends, which lost 2 bases and 0 bases, there was a span of 10 bases. In DNA, the CDR3 is TGTGCCAGCAGTGAATCCGGAATCATGAACACTGAAGCTTTCTTT. Translating it yields CASSESGIMNTEAFF.

Here the CDR3 DNA reads TGTGCCAGCAGTTACTCGGGCGTCGCCACCGACAGCCCGAACTATGGCTACACCTTC. It specifies CASSYSGVATDSPNYGYTF. V is TRBV6-5 and J is TRBJ1-2; D might be TRBD1 (5 bases). V lost 0 bases and J 2 bases, leaving 22 bases between the germline ends. The CDR3 is 19 amino acids. From germline, CDR1 is MNHEY and CDR2 SVGAGI.

The chain carries TRBV5-1 and TRBJ2-7; D assignment may be TRBD1 or TRBD2 (7 bases each). The CDR3 runs 12 residues. Deletions cut 10 bases from V and 3 bases from J, with 14 bases between. The V gene's germline CDR1 is SGHRS and CDR2 YFSETQ. The CDR3 is CALPGGGYEQYF. The CDR3 DNA sequence: TGCGCCTTACCAGGGGGGGGCTACGAGCAGTACTTC.

The genes are TRBV5-1 and TRBJ2-7; 7 nucleotides agree with TRBD1. The CDR3 is made up of 17 amino acids. CDR1 and CDR2 from the germline V gene are SGHRS and YFSETQ. Trimming removed 4 bases from V and 3 bases from J; junction bases left unmatched: 16. CDR3: CASSGAQTGIKVYEQYF. CDR3 sequence (DNA): TGCGCCAGCAGCGGCGCCCAGACAGGGATCAAAGTCTACGAGCAGTACTTC.

The CDR3 protein is CSLAGVQGRTDTQYF. CDR3 nucleotide sequence: TGCAGCCTTGCAGGGGTACAGGGCCGCACAGATACGCAGTATTTT. The J gene is TRBJ2-3, the V gene TRBV29-1; D may be TRBD1 (6 bases). The CDR3 contains 15 residues. Trimming shortened V by 8 bases and J by 1 base, and 19 bases separated the two germline ends. Germline V gives CDR1 SQVTM, CDR2 ANQGSEA.

The rearrangement joins TRBV11-2 to TRBJ2-7; TRBD1 aligns across 7 bases. CDR3 length: 14 residues. Trimming cost V 3 bases and J 3 bases; bases outside gene matches: 5. The germline gives CDR1 SGHAT, CDR2 FQNNGV. The CDR3 DNA reads as TGTGCCAGCAGCTTCCTAGGACAGGTCTACGAGCAGTACTTC. It is translated as CASSFLGQVYEQYF.

This chain joins TRBV27 and TRBJ2-7; no clear D gene. The V gene lost 5 bases and the J gene lost 4 bases, with 18 bases spanning the gap. CDR1 is MNHEY, CDR2 SMNVEV, per germline (reference sequence). The CDR3 runs to 15 residues. This CDR3 is CASSPSNLLMYEQYF. The CDR3 DNA sequence: TGTGCCAGCAGTCCCAGCAACCTACTAATGTACGAGCAGTACTTC.

V is TRBV29-1 and J is TRBJ2-1; D gene ambiguous. Germline-derived CDR1 and CDR2 are SQVTM and ANQGSEA. V shed 4 bases and J shed 10 bases, with 14 bases lying between them. This CDR3 spans 12 amino acids. The CDR3 DNA reads TGCAGCGTTGGTATGAGTTTACGGGAGCAGTTCTTC. Amino acids: CSVGMSLREQFF.

The genes are TRBV20-1 and TRBJ2-1, with TRBD2 identical over 8 bases. The CDR3 extends over 13 amino acids. The germline V gene encodes CDR1 DFQATT and CDR2 SNEGSKA (reference sequence). V gave up 1 base and J gave up 4 bases; unmatched junction bases: 0. CDR3 amino acids: CSARGGGYNEQFF. The CDR3, as DNA: TGCAGTGCTAGAGGCGGGGGGTACAATGAGCAGTTCTTC.

The genes are TRBV7-2 and TRBJ1-3; D not certain. The CDR3 extends over 14 amino acids. The germline V gene has CDR1 SGHTA and CDR2 FQGNSA. V was clipped by 1 base and J by 4 bases, with 8 bases between them. DNA for the CDR3: TGTGCCAGCAGCTTAGTCTCGGGGGGAAACACCATATATTTT. Translation gives CASSLVSGGNTIYF.

The chain uses TRBV20-1 and TRBJ1-1; D gene ambiguous. The germline V gene encodes CDR1 DFQATT and CDR2 SNEGSKA (reference sequence). Trimming removed 0 bases at V and 1 base at J, with 9 bases between. This CDR3 region has 14 residues. CDR3 sequence: CSARDPAANTEAFF. CDR3 bases: TGCAGTGCTAGAGATCCGGCGGCGAACACTGAAGCTTTCTTT.

The chain uses TRBV7-2 and TRBJ1-2; 10 nucleotides match TRBD1. Per germline, CDR1 SGHTA and CDR2 FQGNSA. The CDR3 totals 20 residues. J gave up 2 bases and V 5 bases, and 20 bases lay outside the gene matches. CDR3 protein: CASSLGVGGTGEEANYGYTF. In nucleotides, the CDR3 is TGTGCCAGCAGCCTAGGAGTCGGTGGGACAGGGGAGGAGGCAAACTATGGCTACACCTTC.